This passage covers 2 T cell receptor beta chains from one sample sequenced in a study of metastatic and nonmetastatic thyroid tumors. TCRdb re-called the PCR reads with MiXCR. Among around 23,000 clones listed, approximately 23% were seen once. Treatment of any kind had been given to no patient before thyroid surgery. The sequencing sample was made of tumor tissue. The receptors derive from a female donor with papillary thyroid cancer or a benign thyroid nodule (not recorded which). Some clones in this sample may be carry-over from other donors' samples.

The V gene is TRBV20-1, the J gene TRBJ2-1; D might be TRBD2 (6 bases). The V gene's germline CDR1 is DFQATT and CDR2 SNEGSKA (reference sequence). The CDR3 loop spans 17 amino acids. V lost 0 bases and J 2 bases, leaving 17 bases between the germline ends. CDR3 sequence: CSARDSRSGPTYNEQFF. The CDR3 region has the DNA TGCAGTGCTAGAGATAGTAGAAGCGGGCCTACCTACAATGAGCAGTTCTTC.

The rearrangement links TRBV28 to TRBJ2-7; 10 bases map to TRBD2. Trimming removed 6 bases from V and 3 bases from J; junction bases left unmatched: 11. CDR3 length: 16 residues. CDR1 is MDHEN, CDR2 SYDVKM, per germline. Here the CDR3 reads CASSLPYSGRLYEQYF. DNA of the CDR3: TGTGCCAGCAGCCTTCCCTATAGCGGGAGGCTCTACGAGCAGTACTTC.